Sequencing of this TCR beta chain was carried out in a study of vaccination and CD4 T cells after COVID-19. Treatment reported: approximately nine-day PBMC culture with coronavirus spike peptide pools or control peptides (ViraFEST assay). The CDR3 covers 13 residues. Germline CDR1 reads MNHEY; CDR2 reads SMNVEV (reference sequence). V was cut by 2 bases and J by 2 bases, with 7 bases left in between. Cultured CD4+ T cells had their DNA profiled by the Oncomine TCR Beta short-read assay. Using its own MiXCR run on the PCR reads, TCRdb lists one record per CDR3 protein. The profile shows roughly 10,000 distinct CDR3 sequences, 60% to 70% of them singletons. In the case of this clonotype: The antigen remains unidentified.

This receptor was identified in a human donor who had recovered from COVID-19. The J gene is TRBJ2-7, the V gene TRBV27; D is unclear. Sequencing was done on a sample of CD4+ T cells from blood, cultured in vitro. The CDR3 region has the DNA TGTGCCAGCAGTTTAGAACCCGCCTACGAGCAGTACTTC. Encoded protein: CASSLEPAYEQYF.